This TCR beta chain was captured by sequencing in a study of blood T cell repertoires in COVID-19. The wider study: Both acute and convalescent COVID-19 samples were obtained from the United States, Italy and Spain. T cells, B-cell-depleted T cells, or PBMCs provided the cDNA or gDNA that served as material.

Sequenced by immunoSEQ multiplex PCR; TCRdb stores in-frame clones only, minus some. Here the sample spans about 140,000 clones, about three quarters being singletons. The sequence was collected from a woman between 55 and 75 years old with acute or convalescent COVID-19. The source material was peripheral blood.

CDR3 nucleotide sequence: TGTGCCAGCAGCCCTCTAGGGGTTGAGCAGTTCTTC. Amino acid sequence: CASSPLGVEQFF. The chain has TRBV7-9 and TRBJ2-1, with a tentative D call TRBD1 (5 bases). V lost 5 bases and J 9 bases, leaving 11 bases between the germline ends. This CDR3 is 12 amino acids long. Germline CDR1 reads SEHNR; CDR2 reads FQNEAQ (reference sequence).